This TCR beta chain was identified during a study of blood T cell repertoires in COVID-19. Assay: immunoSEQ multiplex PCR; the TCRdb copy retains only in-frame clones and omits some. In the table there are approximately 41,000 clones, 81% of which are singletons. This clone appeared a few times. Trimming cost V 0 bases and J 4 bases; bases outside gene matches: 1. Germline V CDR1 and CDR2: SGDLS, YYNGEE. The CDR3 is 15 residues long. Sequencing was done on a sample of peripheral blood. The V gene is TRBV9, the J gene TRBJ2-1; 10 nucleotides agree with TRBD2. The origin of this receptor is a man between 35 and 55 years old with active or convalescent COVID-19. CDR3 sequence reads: CASSVEREGYNEQFF. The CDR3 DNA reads TGTGCCAGCAGCGTAGAGCGGGAGGGATACAATGAGCAGTTCTTC. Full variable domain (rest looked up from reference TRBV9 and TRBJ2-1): DSGVTQTPKHLITATGQRVTLRCSPRSGDLSVYWYQQSLDQGLQFLIQYYNGEERAKGNILERFSAQQFPDLHSELNLSSLELGDSALYFCASSVEREGYNEQFFGPGTRLTVL.